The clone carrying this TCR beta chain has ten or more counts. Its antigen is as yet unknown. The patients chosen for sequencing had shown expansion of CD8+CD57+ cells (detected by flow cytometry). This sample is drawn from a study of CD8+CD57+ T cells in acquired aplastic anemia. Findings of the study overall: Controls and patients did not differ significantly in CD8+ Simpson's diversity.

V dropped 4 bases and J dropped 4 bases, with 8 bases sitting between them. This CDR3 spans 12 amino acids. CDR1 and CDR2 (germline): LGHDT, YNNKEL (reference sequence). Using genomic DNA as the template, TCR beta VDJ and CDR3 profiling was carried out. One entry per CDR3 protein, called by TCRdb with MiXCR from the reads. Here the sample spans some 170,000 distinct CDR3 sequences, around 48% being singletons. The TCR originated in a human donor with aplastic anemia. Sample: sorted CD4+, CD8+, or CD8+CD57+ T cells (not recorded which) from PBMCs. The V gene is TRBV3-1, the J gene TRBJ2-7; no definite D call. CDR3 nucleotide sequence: TGTGCCAGCAGCCTTACAGCTTACGAGCAGTACTTC. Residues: CASSLTAYEQYF.